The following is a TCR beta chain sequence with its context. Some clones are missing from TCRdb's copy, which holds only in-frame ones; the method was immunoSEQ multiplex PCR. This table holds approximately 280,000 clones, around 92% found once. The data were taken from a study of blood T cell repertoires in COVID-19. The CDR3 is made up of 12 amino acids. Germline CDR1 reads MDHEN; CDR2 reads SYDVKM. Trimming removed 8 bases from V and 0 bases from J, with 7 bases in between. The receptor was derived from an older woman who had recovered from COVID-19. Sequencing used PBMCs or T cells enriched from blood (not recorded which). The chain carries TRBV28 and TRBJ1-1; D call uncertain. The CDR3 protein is CASDGVNTEAFF. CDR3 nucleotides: TGTGCCAGCGACGGAGTGAACACTGAAGCTTTCTTT.